The 6 T cell receptor beta chains below all came from one sample that was sequenced in a study of blood T cell repertoires in COVID-19. Generated by immunoSEQ multiplex PCR, the TCRdb table keeps only in-frame clones and is missing some. The sample contains around 250,000 clones, 70% to 90% of which appear only once. Sequenced material: peripheral blood. The receptors were sampled from a man in his 60s with acute or convalescent COVID-19.

This clone appeared a single time. Here the CDR3 DNA reads TGTGCCAGCAGTCCCGGGACAGGGGCCCATCTCAATCAGCCCCAGCATTTT. It encodes CASSPGTGAHLNQPQHF. The chain combines TRBV27 with TRBJ1-5; TRBD1 matches 10 bases. The CDR3 covers 17 residues. The V segment lost 5 bases and the J segment 3 bases; nucleotides outside the gene matches: 10. Germline values: CDR1 MNHEY, CDR2 SMNVEV (reference sequence).

The rearrangement joins TRBV7-9 to TRBJ2-7; 8 positions match TRBD2. The V gene end was trimmed by 2 bases and the J gene end by 0 bases; junction bases not matched to a gene: 12. From germline, CDR1 is SEHNR and CDR2 FQNEAQ (reference sequence). CDR3 length: 18 residues. The CDR3 protein is CASSLPLSSGPSSYEQYF. The CDR3 bases are TGTGCCAGCAGCTTACCACTCTCTAGCGGGCCGAGCTCCTACGAGCAGTACTTC. Looking up the rest from reference TRBV7-9 and TRBJ2-7 gives the full variable domain: DTGVSQNPRHKITKRGQNVTFRCDPISEHNRLYWYRQTLGQGPEFLTYFQNEAQLEKSRLLSDRFSAERPKGSFSTLEIQRTEQGDSAMYLCASSLPLSSGPSSYEQYFGPGTRLTVT.

V is TRBV15 and J is TRBJ2-1; a weak D match, TRBD2 (5 bases). The germline gives CDR1 LNHNV, CDR2 YYDKDF (reference sequence). The CDR3 is 16 residues long. The germline V and J ends were trimmed by 1 base and 0 bases, with 10 bases remaining between them. In DNA, the CDR3 is TGTGCCACCAGCAGAGGAGGCCTAGCCTCCTACAATGAGCAGTTCTTC. It codes for CATSRGGLASYNEQFF. Full variable domain (remainder filled in from reference TRBV15 and TRBJ2-1): DAMVIQNPRYQVTQFGKPVTLSCSQTLNHNVMYWYQQKSSQAPKLLFHYYDKDFNNEADTPDNFQSRRPNTSFCFLDIRSPGLGDTAMYLCATSRGGLASYNEQFFGPGTRLTVL.

The V call is TRBV9, the J call TRBJ2-2; TRBD1 matches 7 bases. CDR1 SGDLS and CDR2 YYNGEE come from the germline V gene. The ends lost 2 bases at V and 8 bases at J; junction bases unmatched: 15. CDR3 length: 17 residues. The CDR3 DNA reads as TGTGCCAGCAGCGTGACTTCAGGGGGTCGGAGCGCGGGGGAGCTGTTTTTT. This codes for CASSVTSGGRSAGELFF.

The chain is built from TRBV9 and TRBJ2-4, with 8 bases aligning to TRBD1. The CDR3 consists of 15 residues. Germline lookup yields CDR1 SGDLS and CDR2 YYNGEE. The V segment lost 4 bases and the J segment 3 bases; nucleotides outside the gene matches: 6. CDR3 in amino acids: CASSLQGAGKNIQYF. The CDR3 DNA sequence: TGTGCCAGCAGCCTCCAGGGGGCTGGCAAAAACATTCAGTACTTC. The complete variable domain, with remaining parts taken from reference TRBV9 and TRBJ2-4, reads DSGVTQTPKHLITATGQRVTLRCSPRSGDLSVYWYQQSLDQGLQFLIQYYNGEERAKGNILERFSAQQFPDLHSELNLSSLELGDSALYFCASSLQGAGKNIQYFGAGTRLSVL.

V and J are TRBV3-1 (or the pseudogene TRBV3-2) and TRBJ1-3; no definite D call. This CDR3 region has 16 residues. Germline V gives CDR1 LGHDT, CDR2 YNNKEL (reference sequence). V gave up 2 bases and J gave up 0 bases, with 11 bases separating them. CDR3 DNA sequence: TGTGCCAGCAGCCAATACGGGGAACTCTCTGGAAACACCATATATTTT. Its translation: CASSQYGELSGNTIYF.